Given below is one T cell receptor beta chain in context. Its antigen is unknown. The CDR3 spans 12 residues. Germline V gene sequence: CDR1 LNHNV, CDR2 YYDKDF (reference sequence). Trimming stripped 5 bases from V and 0 bases from J, with 4 bases between. TCRdb reanalysed the multiplex PCR reads using MiXCR and keeps one entry per CDR3 protein. The sample contains 10,000 or so distinct CDR3 sequences, about 42% of which appear only once. This entry is derived from a study of breast tumors, draining lymph nodes, adjacent tissues. Study-level results: Findings are consistent with lymph node origin and intratumoral expansion of most tumor T cells.

The source of this sequence is a female donor with breast cancer. Some clones in this sample may be carry-over from other donors' samples. V and J are TRBV15 and TRBJ2-5; D gene ambiguous. Sample: tumor-adjacent breast tissue. In DNA form, the CDR3 reads TGTGCCACCAGCCTGGACCAAGAGACCCAGTACTTC. Its translation: CATSLDQETQYF.